The present T cell receptor beta chain was sequenced within a study of blood T cell repertoires in COVID-19. About the research overall: T cells, B-cell-depleted T cells, or PBMCs provided the cDNA or gDNA that served as material.

The sample holds many counts of this clone. CDR1 and CDR2 (germline): SGHTA, FQGNSA. V was clipped by 0 bases and J by 0 bases; unmatched bases: 1. This CDR3 has 16 residues. Profiling relied on immunoSEQ multiplex PCR, and the TCRdb table lists in-frame clones only, not all of them. The data show just over 90,000 clones, with approximately 80% seen just once and roughly 6.6% held by the top ten. This receptor was obtained from a man aged 65 to 79 with acute or convalescent COVID-19. Sequencing was performed on peripheral blood. The chain links TRBV7-2 to TRBJ2-2, with TRBD1 matching 7 bases. The CDR3 nucleotides are TGTGCCAGCAGCTTAGCCGGGACAGCGAACACCGGGGAGCTGTTTTTT. It encodes CASSLAGTANTGELFF.